This passage covers 3 T cell receptor beta chains from one sample sequenced in a study of T cell responses to AZD1222 COVID-19 vaccine. Method: immunoSEQ multiplex PCR; TCRdb's copy keeps in-frame clones and lacks some. This table holds more than 95,000 clones, roughly 86% found once. The source was peripheral blood, collected 28 days after the second dose of the MenACWY control vaccine. These receptors originate from an adult who received the MenACWY meningococcal vaccine as a control.

The V and J genes are TRBV7-8 and TRBJ1-5, with 11 bases that match TRBD1. Trimming at V came to 5 bases and at J to 3 bases, leaving 9 bases not matched to a gene. The CDR3 sequence is 17 residues long. The germline V gene has CDR1 SGHVS and CDR2 FQNEAQ. The CDR3 sequence: CASSPRTGGADNQPQHF. CDR3 DNA: TGTGCCAGCAGCCCTAGGACAGGGGGCGCGGACAATCAGCCCCAGCATTTT.

This clone was seen a handful of times. The V call is TRBV5-1, the J call TRBJ2-3; TRBD2 matches 7 bases. CDR3 length equals 16 residues. Unmatched junction bases numbered 7, after V lost 0 bases and J lost 3 bases. CDR1 is SGHRS, CDR2 YFSETQ, per germline. CDR3 bases: TGCGCCAGCAGCTTGGAAGCGGGGACCCCGACAGATACGCAGTATTTT. This sequence encodes CASSLEAGTPTDTQYF.

This clone was detected only once. This chain uses TRBV9 with TRBJ1-1; 7 positions match TRBD1. The CDR3 runs to 15 residues. Germline V lookup: CDR1 SGDLS, CDR2 YYNGEE. With 4 bases clipped from V and 5 bases from J, the junction kept 11 bases outside the gene matches. CDR3 in DNA: TGTGCCAGCAGCCCCCTTGGAGGGGGCAGTACTGAAGCTTTCTTT. The encoded protein is CASSPLGGGSTEAFF.